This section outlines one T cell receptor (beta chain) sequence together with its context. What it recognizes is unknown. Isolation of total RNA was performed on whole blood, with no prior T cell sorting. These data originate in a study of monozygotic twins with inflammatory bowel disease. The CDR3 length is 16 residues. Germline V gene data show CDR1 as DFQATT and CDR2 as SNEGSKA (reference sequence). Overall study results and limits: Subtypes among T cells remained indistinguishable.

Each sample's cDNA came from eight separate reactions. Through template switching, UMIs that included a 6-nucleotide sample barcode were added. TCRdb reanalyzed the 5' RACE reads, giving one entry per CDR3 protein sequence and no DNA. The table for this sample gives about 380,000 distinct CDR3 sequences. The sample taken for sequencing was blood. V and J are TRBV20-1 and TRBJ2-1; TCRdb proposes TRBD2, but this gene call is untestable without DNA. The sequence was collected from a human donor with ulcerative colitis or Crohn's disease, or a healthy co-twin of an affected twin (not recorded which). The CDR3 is CSALSGGPFFYNEQFF.